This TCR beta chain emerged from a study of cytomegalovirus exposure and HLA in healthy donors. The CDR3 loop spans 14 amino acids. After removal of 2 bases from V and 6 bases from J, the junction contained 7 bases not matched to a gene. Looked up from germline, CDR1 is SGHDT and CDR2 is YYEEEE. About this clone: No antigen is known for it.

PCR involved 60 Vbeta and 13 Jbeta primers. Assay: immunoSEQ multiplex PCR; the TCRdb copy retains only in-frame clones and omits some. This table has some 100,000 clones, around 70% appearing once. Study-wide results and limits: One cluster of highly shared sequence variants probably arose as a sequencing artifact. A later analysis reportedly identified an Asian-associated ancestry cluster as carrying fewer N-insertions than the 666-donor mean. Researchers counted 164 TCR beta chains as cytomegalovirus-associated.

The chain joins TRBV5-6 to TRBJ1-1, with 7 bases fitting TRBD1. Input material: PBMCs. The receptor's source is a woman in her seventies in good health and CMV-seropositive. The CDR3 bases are TGTGCCAGCAGCTTTGTAGACAGGGTACCTGAAGCTTTCTTT. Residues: CASSFVDRVPEAFF.